Shown below are 17 T cell receptor beta chains from a single sample sequenced in a study of CD8+CD57+ T cells in acquired aplastic anemia. TCR beta VDJ combinations and CDR3 sequences were profiled from genomic DNA. TCRdb fed the reads into MiXCR, producing one record per CDR3 protein. The sample consists of about 260,000 distinct CDR3 sequences, roughly 82% of them appearing once. The sequenced patients had an expansion of CD8+CD57+ cells seen by flow cytometry. Sequenced input: sorted CD4+, CD8+, or CD8+CD57+ T cells (not recorded which) from PBMCs. These receptors were obtained from a human donor with aplastic anemia.

Points on this clonotype: A junction end diverges from the germline sequence, so it may reflect a read error. This chain links TRBV9 with TRBJ2-3; TRBD2 might be the D (7 bases). The CDR3 runs 14 residues. Per the germline V gene, CDR1 is SGDLS and CDR2 is YYNGEE. The CDR3 loop reads CASSEGGDSGNTNF. The CDR3 DNA is TGTGCCAGCAGCGAAGGGGGGGACTCTGGAAACACCAATTTT.

V is TRBV20-1 and J is TRBJ2-3; 7 positions agree with TRBD2. With V trimmed by 5 bases and J by 2 bases, 10 bases remained unmatched. Germline CDR1 and CDR2: DFQATT and SNEGSKA (reference sequence). This CDR3 is built from 15 residues. The CDR3 sequence is CSAGLGGGLTDTQYF. The CDR3 DNA is TGCAGTGCTGGCTTAGGCGGGGGACTCACAGATACGCAGTATTTT.

This clonotype was counted between two and nine times. The conserved final phenylalanine or tryptophan is absent from the CDR3, which likely points to a read error. No DNA is shown, since the ends of the CDR3 on it are uncertain; the CDR3 is the one TCRdb lists. The J gene is TRBJ2-3, the V gene TRBV9; TRBD2, the table's D call, lacks a check against the DNA. Germline assignment: CDR1 SGDLS and CDR2 YYNGEE. Including both end residues, the CDR3 is 13 amino acids long. The CDR3 sequence is CASSELAGNTGEL.

This clonotype was counted at least ten times. The chain links TRBV12-5 to TRBJ2-1; D is unresolved. Germline V gene lookup returns CDR1 LGHNT and CDR2 FRNRAP. This CDR3 has 13 residues. Trimming removed 1 base at V and 3 bases at J, with 4 bases between. The CDR3 DNA reads TGTGCTAGTGGTTTGGCTCTCTACAATGAGCAGTTCTTC. Translation: CASGLALYNEQFF.

As for this clonotype: As the CDR3 is not closed by the conserved phenylalanine or tryptophan, this likely results from a read error. Because the CDR3's place on the DNA is in doubt, the DNA is left out and the CDR3 is given as listed by TCRdb. The V and J genes are TRBV7-7 and TRBJ2-3; the tabulated D call, TRBD1, remains unverified against the DNA. 13 amino acids form the CDR3, both terminal residues included. In germline, CDR1 is SSHAT, CDR2 FNYEAQ (reference sequence). CDR3 loop: CSTRNGGRTLKHS.

The chain recombines TRBV2 with TRBJ2-5, with D perhaps given as TRBD1 or TRBD2 (6 bases each). The CDR3 has 14 amino acids. The V gene lost 10 bases and the J gene lost 1 base, with 16 bases spanning the gap. Per germline, CDR1 SNHLY and CDR2 FYNNEI. CDR3 sequence reads: CATRRGATQETQYF. In DNA, the CDR3 is TGTGCCACCAGGAGGGGGGCCACCCAAGAGACCCAGTACTTC.

This sequence joins TRBV7-8 and TRBJ1-5, with D perhaps matching TRBD1 (6 bases). The V end lost 4 bases, the J end lost 11 bases, and 18 bases lay between the germline ends. The germline V gene has CDR1 SGHVS and CDR2 FQNEAQ. CDR3 length equals 14 residues. The DNA for the CDR3 is TGTGCCAGCAGCTCAGCGGGGGGCAACGATACCCAGCATTTT. It is translated as CASSSAGGNDTQHF.

This sequence joins TRBV5-4 and TRBJ2-1, with unresolved D. The V end was cut by 5 bases, the J end by 1 base, with 25 bases between. The CDR3 has 19 amino acids. CDR1 SGHNT and CDR2 YYREEE come from the germline V gene (reference sequence). CDR3: CASSGRRRLHSPSYNEQFF. DNA for the CDR3: TGTGCCAGCAGTGGGCGCAGGCGCCTCCACTCTCCGTCCTACAATGAGCAGTTCTTC.

Comments on this clonotype: No DNA is shown, since the ends of the CDR3 on it are uncertain; the CDR3 is the one TCRdb lists. The chain carries TRBV9 and TRBJ1-2. Germline V lookup: CDR1 SGDLS, CDR2 YYNGEE. The CDR3 spans 16 amino acids, including both terminal residues. This CDR3 is CASGLEGNIQYFGYTF.

This chain connects TRBV11-3 to TRBJ1-1; D is undetermined. Germline V gene sequence: CDR1 SGHNT, CDR2 YENEEA. V lost 0 bases and J lost 0, with 11 bases in between. This CDR3 contains 16 residues. DNA of the CDR3: TGTGCCAGCAGCTTAGATCTGCCAGCTCTGAACACTGAAGCTTTCTTT. It encodes CASSLDLPALNTEAFF.

This chain uses TRBV6-2 or TRBV6-3 with TRBJ2-1; D unclear. The CDR3 has 13 amino acids. In germline, CDR1 is MNHEY, CDR2 SVGEGT. V was clipped by 4 bases and J by 15 bases, with 19 bases between them. CDR3 DNA: TGTGCCAGCAGTTCCACTGGCCACAATGAGTTGTTCTTC. As protein: CASSSTGHNELFF.

As for this clonotype: The junction shows a germline mismatch at one end, possibly a read error. The CDR3: CASSPGTSGSKELF. As DNA, the CDR3 is TGTGCCAGCAGCCCCGGGACTAGCGGGAGTAAGGAGCTCTTC. The V call is TRBV9, the J call TRBJ2-1; 14 bases map to TRBD2. Germline V gene data show CDR1 as SGDLS and CDR2 as YYNGEE. The CDR3 sequence is 14 residues long.

The gene calls are TRBV11-3 and TRBJ2-6; no firm D call. V was trimmed by 6 bases and J by 4 bases, leaving 16 bases between them. The V gene's germline CDR1 is SGHNT and CDR2 YENEEA. CDR3 length equals 16 residues. This CDR3 is CASRLQSEDGANVLTF. CDR3 DNA: TGTGCCAGCAGACTCCAGAGTGAGGACGGGGCCAACGTCCTGACTTTC.

This chain uses TRBV10-3 with TRBJ2-7; 7 bases line up with TRBD2. Germline V gene sequence: CDR1 ENHRY, CDR2 SYGVKD. The CDR3 sequence is 14 residues long. With 4 bases clipped from V and 1 base from J, the junction kept 4 bases outside the gene matches. The CDR3 sequence: CAISARGKSYEQYF. The CDR3 DNA follows: TGTGCCATCAGTGCGCGGGGGAAGTCCTACGAGCAGTACTTC.

V and J are TRBV7-9 and TRBJ1-1; D uncertain. Germline V CDR1 and CDR2: SEHNR, FQNEAQ (reference sequence). The CDR3 loop spans 13 amino acids. V was trimmed by 1 base and J by 10 bases, leaving 13 bases between them. This chain's CDR3 is CASSLGLPTRAFF. The CDR3 DNA follows: TGTGCCAGCAGCTTAGGTTTACCTACGAGAGCTTTCTTT.

The table lists this clonotype with a count of one. The chain carries TRBV4-2 and TRBJ2-3; the match to TRBD2 covers 12 bases. The CDR3 extends over 19 amino acids. Germline CDR1 LGHNA, CDR2 YNFKEQ. With V trimmed by 0 bases and J by 5 bases, 12 bases remained unmatched. CDR3 in DNA: TGTGCCAGCAGCCAAGATGCCCGTCCTAGCGGGGGGGCGATAGATACGCAGTATTTT. It specifies CASSQDARPSGGAIDTQYF.

To note about this clonotype: A much bigger clone sits one base away, suggesting this may be a read error. The chain uses TRBV7-6 and TRBJ2-7; a possible D gene is TRBD1 (5 bases). Germline lookup yields CDR1 SGHVS and CDR2 FNYEAQ. The CDR3 extends over 14 amino acids. The V and J ends lost 1 base and 3 bases respectively, with 10 bases between them. The chain's CDR3 is CASSLDMTDYEQYF. CDR3 DNA sequence: TGTGCCAGCAGCTTAGATATGACAGACTACGAGCAGTACTTC.